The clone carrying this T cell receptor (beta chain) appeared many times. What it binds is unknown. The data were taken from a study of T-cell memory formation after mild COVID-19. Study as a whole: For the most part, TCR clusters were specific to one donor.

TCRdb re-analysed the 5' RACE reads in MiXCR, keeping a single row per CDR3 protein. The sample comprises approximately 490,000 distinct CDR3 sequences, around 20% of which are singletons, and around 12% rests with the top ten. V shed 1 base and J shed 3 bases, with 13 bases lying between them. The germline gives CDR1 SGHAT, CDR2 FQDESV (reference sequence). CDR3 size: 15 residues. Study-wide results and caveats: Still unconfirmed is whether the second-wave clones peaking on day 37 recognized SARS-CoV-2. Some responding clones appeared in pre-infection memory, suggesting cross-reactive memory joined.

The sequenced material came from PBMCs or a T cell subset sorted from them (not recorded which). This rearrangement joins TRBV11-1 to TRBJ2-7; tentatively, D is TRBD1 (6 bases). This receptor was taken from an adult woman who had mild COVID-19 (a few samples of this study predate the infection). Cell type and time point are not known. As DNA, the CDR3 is TGTGCCAGCAGCTTAGAATCACAGGGTAACTACGAGCAGTACTTC. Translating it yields CASSLESQGNYEQYF.